A single sample is the source of the 17 T cell receptor beta chains below, sequenced in a study of blood T cell repertoires in COVID-19. This table comes from immunoSEQ multiplex PCR, and its TCRdb copy is limited to in-frame clones, with some not included. The repertoire holds roughly 200,000 clones, with roughly 90% as singletons. Input material: PBMCs or T cells enriched from blood (not recorded which). These receptors all stem from a woman aged 45 to 65 in a cohort exposed to, infected with or recovered from COVID-19 (not recorded which).

Here the CDR3 reads CASSIARGNTEAFF. Written as DNA, the CDR3 is TGTGCCAGTAGTATAGCCAGGGGAAACACTGAAGCTTTCTTT. The V call is TRBV19, the J call TRBJ1-1; weak D call: TRBD1 (6 bases). CDR1 and CDR2 (germline): LNHDA, SQIVND (reference sequence). This CDR3 spans 14 amino acids. Trimming stripped 1 base from V and 2 bases from J, with 8 bases between.

V and J are TRBV6-1 and TRBJ2-3; 10 bases align to TRBD2. V was pared by 5 bases and J by 4 bases, with 9 bases of the junction left unmatched. Germline-derived CDR1 and CDR2 are MNHNS and SASEGT. This CDR3 region has 16 residues. CDR3 coding DNA: TGTGCCAGCAGTAAAGGACTAGCGGCCTCACCAGATACGCAGTATTTT. Encoded protein: CASSKGLAASPDTQYF.

The chain uses TRBV27 and TRBJ2-3; tentatively, D is TRBD2 (6 bases). The length of the CDR3 is 16 residues. Trimming took 2 bases from V and 8 from J, leaving 20 bases between them. Germline V lookup: CDR1 MNHEY, CDR2 SMNVEV (reference sequence). The CDR3 coding sequence is TGTGCCAGCAGTTTAACTAGTCAGGCGGTCGGGGGTACGCAGTATTTT. The encoded protein is CASSLTSQAVGGTQYF.

This chain connects TRBV6-5 to TRBJ1-1; perhaps TRBD1 as D (6 bases). In germline, CDR1 is MNHEY, CDR2 SVGAGI. The ends were cut back, 8 bases at V and 1 base at J, with 11 bases in the middle. This CDR3 region has 13 residues. As DNA, the CDR3 is TGTGCCAGCCTAGGACAGCAGAACACTGAAGCTTTCTTT. Encoded protein: CASLGQQNTEAFF.

J is TRBJ1-5 and V is TRBV12-3 or TRBV12-4; 9 positions agree with TRBD1. J lost 11 bases, V lost 4 bases, and 3 bases had no gene match. The CDR3 contains 12 residues. The CDR3 is CASSSDRGSQHF. In nucleotides, the CDR3 is TGTGCCAGCAGTTCCGACAGGGGGTCCCAGCATTTT.

The genes are TRBV6-2 or TRBV6-3 and TRBJ1-5, with D unresolved. The CDR3 contains 15 residues. The germline gives CDR1 MNHEY, CDR2 SVGEGT. The V end lost 0 bases, the J end lost 7 bases, and 13 bases lay between the germline ends. As DNA, the CDR3 is TGTGCCAGCAGTTACTCGAGAGGGTTAGTGCAGCCCCAGCATTTT. Its protein product is CASSYSRGLVQPQHF.

The V gene is TRBV10-3, the J gene TRBJ1-2; a weak D match, TRBD1 (5 bases). The CDR3 covers 14 residues. Germline V gene data show CDR1 as ENHRY and CDR2 as SYGVKD. Trimming removed 5 bases at V and 0 bases at J, with 10 bases between. The chain's CDR3 is CAISQGSANYGYTF. The DNA of the CDR3 is TGTGCCATCAGTCAGGGAAGTGCTAACTATGGCTACACCTTC.

The chain has TRBV5-1 and TRBJ2-6; no firm D call. The CDR3 is 16 residues long. V shed 0 bases and J shed 1 base, with 8 bases lying between them. Germline values: CDR1 SGHRS, CDR2 YFSETQ. The CDR3 DNA is TGCGCCAGCAGCTTGGATTCCGGGTCTGGGGCCAACGTCCTGACTTTC. Translation: CASSLDSGSGANVLTF.

The chain uses TRBV20-1 and TRBJ1-1, with 9 bases that match TRBD1. The CDR3 runs to 15 residues. The germline CDR1 and CDR2 sequences are DFQATT and SNEGSKA (reference sequence). The CDR3 sequence: CRASRDRVLNTEAFF. CDR3 DNA: TGCAGGGCGAGTAGGGACAGGGTTTTGAACACTGAAGCTTTCTTT.

The genes are TRBV18 and TRBJ2-1; 12 nucleotides align to TRBD2. Trimming cost V 5 bases and J 3 bases; bases outside gene matches: 5. This CDR3 is 16 amino acids long. From germline, CDR1 is KGHSH and CDR2 LQKENI. The CDR3 loop is CASSKGLAGSYNEQFF. The DNA for the CDR3 is TGTGCCAGCTCAAAAGGACTAGCGGGGAGCTACAATGAGCAGTTCTTC.

This clone came up once. This rearrangement joins TRBV9 to TRBJ1-3, with D uncertain. The germline gives CDR1 SGDLS, CDR2 YYNGEE. There are 17 residues in the CDR3. Trimming shortened V by 0 bases and J by 0 bases, and 13 bases separated the two germline ends. The CDR3 DNA is TGTGCCAGCAGCGTAGTAGTCTTGGAGTACTCTGGAAACACCATATATTTT. Translation: CASSVVVLEYSGNTIYF.

The chain joins TRBV5-1 to TRBJ2-3; TRBD2 matches at 7 bases. V lost 4 bases to trimming and J lost 0 bases; unmatched junction nucleotides: 11. Germline V gene sequence: CDR1 SGHRS, CDR2 YFSETQ. The CDR3 has 17 amino acids. The CDR3 protein is CASSPRPLAASTDTQYF. CDR3 in DNA: TGCGCCAGCAGCCCCCGCCCCCTAGCGGCTAGCACAGATACGCAGTATTTT.

V gene TRBV28 combines with J gene TRBJ2-3, with 8 bases lining up with TRBD2. The CDR3 is made up of 15 amino acids. CDR1 is MDHEN, CDR2 SYDVKM, per germline. The V segment lost 2 bases and the J segment 4 bases; nucleotides outside the gene matches: 5. CDR3 region: CASSLLAGGADTQYF. The CDR3 DNA follows: TGTGCCAGCAGTTTACTGGCGGGGGGTGCAGATACGCAGTATTTT. Variable domain in full (rest from reference TRBV28 and TRBJ2-3): DVKVTQSSRYLVKRTGEKVFLECVQDMDHENMFWYRQDPGLGLRLIYFSYDVKMKEKGDIPEGYSVSREKKERFSLILESASTNQTSMYLCASSLLAGGADTQYFGPGTRLTVL.

CDR3 coding DNA: TGTGCCAGCAGTTTCGGACAGGGGTACAATGAAAAACTGTTTTTT. This gives the protein CASSFGQGYNEKLFF. V and J are TRBV27 and TRBJ1-4; 9 positions match TRBD1. CDR3 length equals 15 residues. CDR1 MNHEY and CDR2 SMNVEV come from the germline V gene (reference sequence). V lost 3 bases to trimming and J lost 5 bases; unmatched junction nucleotides: 4.

This chain links TRBV29-1 with TRBJ1-2; the D gene is possibly TRBD1 (6 bases). The CDR3 consists of 13 residues. CDR1 and CDR2 (germline): SQVTM, ANQGSEA. The V and J ends lost 6 bases and 2 bases respectively, with 13 bases between them. CDR3 nucleotides: TGCAGCGTCAGGGACACCCGAAACTATGGCTACACCTTC. As protein: CSVRDTRNYGYTF.

This clone was picked up one time. The J gene is TRBJ2-3, the V gene TRBV28, with D tentatively TRBD1 (6 bases). Germline V gene data show CDR1 as MDHEN and CDR2 as SYDVKM. CDR3 length equals 15 residues. V was trimmed by 5 bases and J by 7 bases, leaving 19 bases between them. The CDR3 region has the DNA TGTGCCAGCAGTCCCGTGGACAGCGCGTTCTATACGCAGTATTTT. Translated: CASSPVDSAFYTQYF.

This chain uses TRBV6-2 or TRBV6-3 with TRBJ1-3; TRBD1 is a possible D gene (5 bases). This CDR3 has 15 amino acids. Trimming removed 2 bases at V and 3 bases at J, with 11 bases between. From germline, CDR1 is MNHEY and CDR2 SVGEGT. CDR3 amino acids: CASSYGRTFGNTIYF. CDR3 DNA: TGTGCCAGCAGTTACGGAAGGACATTTGGAAACACCATATATTTT.